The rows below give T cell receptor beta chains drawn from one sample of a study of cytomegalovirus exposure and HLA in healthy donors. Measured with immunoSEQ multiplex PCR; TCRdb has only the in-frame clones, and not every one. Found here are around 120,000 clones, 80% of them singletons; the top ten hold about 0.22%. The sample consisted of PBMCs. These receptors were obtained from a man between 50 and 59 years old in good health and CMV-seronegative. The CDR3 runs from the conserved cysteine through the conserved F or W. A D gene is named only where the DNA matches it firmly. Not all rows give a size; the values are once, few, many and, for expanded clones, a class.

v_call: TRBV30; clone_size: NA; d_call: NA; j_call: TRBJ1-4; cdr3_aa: CAWSRGTNEKLFF; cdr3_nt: TGTGCCTGGAGTAGGGGTACTAATGAAAAACTGTTTTTT
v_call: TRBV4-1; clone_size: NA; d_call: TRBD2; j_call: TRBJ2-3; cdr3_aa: CASSQVAGGPGNTQYF; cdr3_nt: TGCGCCAGCAGCCAGGTAGCGGGAGGGCCGGGGAATACGCAGTATTTT
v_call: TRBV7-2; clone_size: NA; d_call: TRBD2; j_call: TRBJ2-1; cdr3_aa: CASSFSSGLGEQFF; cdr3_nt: TGTGCCAGCAGCTTCTCTAGCGGGCTAGGTGAGCAGTTCTTC
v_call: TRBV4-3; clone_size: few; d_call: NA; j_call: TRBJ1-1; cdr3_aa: CASSQDVQLDTEAFF; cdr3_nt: TGCGCCAGCAGCCAAGATGTACAGCTCGACACTGAAGCTTTCTTT
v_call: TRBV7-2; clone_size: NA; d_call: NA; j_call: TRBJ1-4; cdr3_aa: CASSLVQISATNEKLFF; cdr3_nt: TGTGCCAGCAGCTTAGTCCAGATAAGTGCAACTAATGAAAAACTGTTTTTT
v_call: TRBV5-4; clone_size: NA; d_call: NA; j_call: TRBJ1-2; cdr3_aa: CASSRQANYGYPF; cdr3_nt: TGTGCCAGCAGCCGACAGGCGAATTATGGCTACCCCTTC
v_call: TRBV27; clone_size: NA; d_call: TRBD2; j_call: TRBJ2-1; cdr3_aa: CASSFLAGLSYNEQFF; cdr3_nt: TGTGCCAGCAGTTTTCTAGCGGGGTTGAGTTACAATGAGCAGTTCTTC
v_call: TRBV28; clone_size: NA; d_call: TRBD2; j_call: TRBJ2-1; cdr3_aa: CASTPLAGGPEQFF; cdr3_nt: TGTGCCAGCACCCCACTAGCGGGAGGGCCTGAGCAGTTCTTC
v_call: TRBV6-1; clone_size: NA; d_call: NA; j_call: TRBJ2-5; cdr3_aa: CASSEQRGSEETQYF; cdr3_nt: TGTGCCAGCAGTGAACAAAGGGGATCAGAAGAGACCCAGTACTTC
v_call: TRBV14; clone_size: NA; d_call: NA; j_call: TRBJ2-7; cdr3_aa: CASSPSRWNSHAGEQYF; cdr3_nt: TGTGCCAGCAGCCCTTCCAGGTGGAACTCACATGCGGGGGAGCAGTACTTC
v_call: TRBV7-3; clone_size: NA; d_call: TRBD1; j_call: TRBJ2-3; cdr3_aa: CASSLRDREADTQYF; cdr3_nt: TGTGCCAGCAGCCTACGGGACAGGGAGGCAGATACGCAGTATTTT
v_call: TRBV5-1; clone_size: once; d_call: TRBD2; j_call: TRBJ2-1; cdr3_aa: CASSPMGLAGADNEQFF; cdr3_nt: TGCGCCAGCAGCCCCATGGGGCTAGCGGGGGCGGACAATGAGCAGTTCTTC
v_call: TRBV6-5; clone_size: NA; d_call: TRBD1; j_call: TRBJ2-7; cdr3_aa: CASSGTGGIFEQYF; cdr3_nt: TGTGCCAGCAGCGGGACAGGGGGTATTTTCGAGCAGTACTTC
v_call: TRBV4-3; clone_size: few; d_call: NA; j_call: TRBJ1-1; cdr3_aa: CASSQEGTGNTEAFF; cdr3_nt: TGCGCCAGCAGCCAAGAAGGTACGGGGAACACTGAAGCTTTCTTT
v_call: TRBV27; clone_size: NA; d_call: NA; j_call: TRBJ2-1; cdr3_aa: CASSMKGGYNEQFF; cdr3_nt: TGTGCCAGCAGTATGAAGGGAGGCTACAATGAGCAGTTCTTC
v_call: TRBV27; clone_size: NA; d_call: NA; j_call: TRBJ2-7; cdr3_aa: CASSYSTGYEQYF; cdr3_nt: TGTGCCAGCAGTTATTCAACAGGCTACGAGCAGTACTTC
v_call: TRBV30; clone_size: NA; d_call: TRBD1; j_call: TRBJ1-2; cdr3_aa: CAWSADRDYGYTF; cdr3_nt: TGTGCCTGGAGTGCGGACAGGGACTATGGCTACACCTTC
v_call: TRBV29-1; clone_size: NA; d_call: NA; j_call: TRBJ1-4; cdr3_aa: CSVGGVSPSNEKLFF; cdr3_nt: TGCAGCGTTGGGGGGGTCAGTCCTTCTAATGAAAAACTGTTTTTT
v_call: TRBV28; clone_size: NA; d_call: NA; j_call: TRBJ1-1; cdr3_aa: CASSPYLNTEAFF; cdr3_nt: TGTGCCAGCAGTCCATACCTAAACACTGAAGCTTTCTTT
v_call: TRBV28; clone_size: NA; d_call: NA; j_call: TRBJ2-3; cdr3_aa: CASSPGGGKDTQYF; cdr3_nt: TGTGCCAGCAGCCCCGGTGGGGGCAAAGATACGCAGTATTTT
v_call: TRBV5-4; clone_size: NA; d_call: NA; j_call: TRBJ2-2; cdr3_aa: CASSSRTLTGELFF; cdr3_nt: TGTGCCAGCAGCTCGCGGACACTTACCGGGGAGCTGTTTTTT
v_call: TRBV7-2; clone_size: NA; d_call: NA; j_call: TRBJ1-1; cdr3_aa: CASSLGLGGFEAFF; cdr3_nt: TGTGCCAGCAGCTTAGGTTTAGGCGGTTTTGAAGCTTTCTTT
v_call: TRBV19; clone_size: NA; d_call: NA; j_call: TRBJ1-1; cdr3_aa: CASSTERDKGRNTEAFF; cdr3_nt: TGTGCCAGTAGTACCGAAAGGGACAAGGGTCGGAACACTGAAGCTTTCTTT
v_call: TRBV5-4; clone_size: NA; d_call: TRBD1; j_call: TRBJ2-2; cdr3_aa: CASSIQGANTGELFF; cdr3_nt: TGTGCCAGCAGCATACAGGGGGCGAACACCGGGGAGCTGTTTTTT
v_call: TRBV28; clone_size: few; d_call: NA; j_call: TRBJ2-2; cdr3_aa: CASIRTDTGELFF; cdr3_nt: TGTGCCAGTATACGGACAGACACCGGGGAGCTGTTTTTT
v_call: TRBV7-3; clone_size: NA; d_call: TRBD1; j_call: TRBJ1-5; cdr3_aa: CASSMDRDQPQHF; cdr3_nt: TGTGCCAGCAGCATGGACAGGGATCAGCCCCAGCATTTT